A single sample gave rise to the 29 T cell receptor beta chains below, sequenced in a study of high-grade serous ovarian cancer treatment subgroups. Data came from immunoSEQ multiplex PCR; TCRdb stores just in-frame clones and leaves some out. The top ten hold 9% to 10% of the sample, which has about 3,900 clones, about 68% seen once. Tumor samples were taken before definitive surgery or chemotherapy. Sequencing was performed on tumor tissue. The receptors here all came from a human donor with high-grade serous ovarian cancer.

The V and J genes are TRBV30 and TRBJ2-2; TRBD1 agrees at 7 bases. The V gene end was trimmed by 1 base and the J gene end by 4 bases; junction bases not matched to a gene: 0. This CDR3 has 13 residues. From germline, CDR1 is GTSNPN and CDR2 SVGIG (reference sequence). CDR3 region: CAWSGQGTGELFF. The CDR3 bases are TGTGCCTGGAGTGGACAGGGCACCGGGGAGCTGTTTTTT.

The chain uses TRBV27 and TRBJ2-7; D is undetermined. The CDR3 totals 12 residues. CDR1 is MNHEY, CDR2 SMNVEV, per germline (reference sequence). V was trimmed by 10 bases and J by 6 bases, leaving 16 bases between them. The CDR3 region is CAISPPSGEQYF. For the CDR3, the DNA is TGTGCCATCTCCCCTCCCTCGGGCGAGCAGTACTTC.

This chain links TRBV9 with TRBJ1-3; D is unclear. This CDR3 spans 12 amino acids. Trimming removed 4 bases from V and 4 bases from J, with 6 bases in between. Germline V gene sequence: CDR1 SGDLS, CDR2 YYNGEE. CDR3 DNA: TGTGCCAGCAGCCAGACAGGAAACACCATATATTTT. As protein: CASSQTGNTIYF. The full variable domain, in which reference TRBV9 and TRBJ1-3 provide the parts outside the CDR3, is DSGVTQTPKHLITATGQRVTLRCSPRSGDLSVYWYQQSLDQGLQFLIQYYNGEERAKGNILERFSAQQFPDLHSELNLSSLELGDSALYFCASSQTGNTIYFGEGSWLTVV.

V and J are TRBV5-8 and TRBJ2-7; D is unclear. Germline CDR1 and CDR2: SGHTS and YDEGEE. The CDR3 has 12 residues. Trimming shortened V by 4 bases and J by 9 bases, and 14 bases separated the two germline ends. In nucleotides, the CDR3 is TGTGCCAGCAGCCAGAGAACCTCCGGGCAGTACTTC. It encodes CASSQRTSGQYF. Full variable domain (rest looked up from reference TRBV5-8 and TRBJ2-7): EAGVTQSPTHLIKTRGQQATLRCSPISGHTSVYWYQQALGLGLQFLLWYDEGEERNRGNFPPRFSGRQFPNYSSELNVNALELEDSALYLCASSQRTSGQYFGPGTRLTVT.

This clone was seen only once. The rearrangement joins TRBV19 to TRBJ1-5; 8 nucleotides agree with TRBD1. With 5 bases clipped from V and 3 bases from J, the junction kept 3 bases outside the gene matches. CDR3 length: 14 amino acids. Germline CDR1 reads LNHDA; CDR2 reads SQIVND (reference sequence). The DNA for the CDR3 is TGTGCCAGTAGTGCGGACAGGGACAATCAGCCCCAGCATTTT. Protein sequence: CASSADRDNQPQHF.

This clone was seen a few times. This chain joins TRBV29-1 and TRBJ1-2, with D unclear. Germline V CDR1 and CDR2: SQVTM, ANQGSEA. This CDR3 contains 13 residues. V dropped 4 bases and J dropped 2 bases, with 11 bases sitting between them. The DNA of the CDR3 is TGCAGCGTTGTATCATCAACCAACTATGGCTACACCTTC. It translates to CSVVSSTNYGYTF.

CDR3 protein: CAISWVVGGRTDTQYF. The CDR3 DNA is TGTGCCATCAGTTGGGTGGTTGGTGGACGCACAGATACGCAGTATTTT. The V gene is TRBV10-3, the J gene TRBJ2-3; D unresolved. This CDR3 is 16 amino acids long. Germline V CDR1 and CDR2: ENHRY, SYGVKD. Trimming cost V 5 bases and J 1 base, with 16 bases left between them.

This rearrangement joins TRBV5-1 to TRBJ1-6, with D perhaps matching TRBD1 (6 bases). V gave up 0 bases and J gave up 9 bases, with 16 bases separating them. From germline, CDR1 is SGHRS and CDR2 YFSETQ. The CDR3 is 16 residues long. The CDR3 is CASSLGSNRVGSPLHF. CDR3 in DNA: TGCGCCAGCAGCTTGGGCTCAAACAGGGTTGGTTCACCCCTCCACTTT.

This chain joins TRBV7-1 and TRBJ1-6, with a tentative D call TRBD1 (5 bases). TRBV7-1 is given ORF status, its function remaining uncertain. V gave up 4 bases and J gave up 0 bases, with 10 bases separating them. The CDR3 contains 16 residues. As DNA, the CDR3 is TGTGCCAGCAGCTTAGTGGGGGGCTCCTATAATTCACCCCTCCACTTT. The encoded protein is CASSLVGGSYNSPLHF.

This clone appeared a single time. The CDR3 coding sequence is TGTGCCAGCAGCTTAGATCTAGGTAGCGGGGCAGAGACCCAGTACTTC. This sequence encodes CASSLDLGSGAETQYF. The chain combines TRBV7-2 with TRBJ2-5, with 8 positions matching TRBD2. The trim removed 1 base at V and 4 bases at J, leaving 8 bases unmatched. This CDR3 is 16 amino acids long. In germline, CDR1 is SGHTA, CDR2 FQGNSA.

The rearrangement joins TRBV11-2 to TRBJ2-2, with D tentatively TRBD1 (6 bases). Germline V gene lookup returns CDR1 SGHAT and CDR2 FQNNGV. Trimming took off 2 bases at V and 4 bases at J, with 14 bases between the two ends. The CDR3 covers 16 residues. The CDR3 reads CASSLQGSQTTGELFF. The CDR3 nucleotides are TGTGCCAGCAGCTTACAGGGGTCCCAAACCACCGGGGAGCTGTTTTTT.

The V and J genes are TRBV30 and TRBJ1-1; TRBD1 matches at 9 bases. J gave up 6 bases and V 2 bases, and 10 bases lay outside the gene matches. Germline CDR1 and CDR2: GTSNPN and SVGIG (reference sequence). The CDR3 loop spans 15 amino acids. CDR3 sequence: CAWSNTHRGLAEAFF. Written as DNA, the CDR3 is TGTGCCTGGAGTAACACCCACAGGGGGCTGGCTGAAGCTTTCTTT.

This clone was counted between two and nine times. This chain connects TRBV14 to TRBJ1-2, with 10 bases aligning to TRBD1. V trimming: 0 bases; J trimming: 7 bases; junction bases outside the gene matches: 8. This CDR3 contains 16 residues. In germline, CDR1 is SGHDN, CDR2 FVKESK. The CDR3 protein is CASSQDSGQGVSGYTF. In DNA, the CDR3 is TGTGCCAGCAGCCAAGATTCAGGACAGGGGGTCTCTGGCTACACCTTC.

The gene calls are TRBV5-6 and TRBJ1-1; D gene unclear. Germline V gene data show CDR1 as SGHDT and CDR2 as YYEEEE. The CDR3 totals 15 residues. V lost 4 bases to trimming and J lost 4 bases, with 17 bases between them. The DNA for the CDR3 is TGTGCCAGCAGCCCAGATACCGGGCGGGGCACTGAAGCTTTCTTT. This codes for CASSPDTGRGTEAFF.

The V gene is TRBV2, the J gene TRBJ2-1, with D tentatively TRBD1 (5 bases). V lost 3 bases and J 4 bases, leaving 10 bases between the germline ends. CDR3 size: 14 residues. Germline values: CDR1 SNHLY, CDR2 FYNNEI. The CDR3 reads CASSDRANYNEQFF. CDR3 DNA sequence: TGTGCCAGCAGTGACAGGGCCAATTACAATGAGCAGTTCTTC.

For the CDR3, the DNA is TGTGCCAGCAGTGCCGAAATGAACACCGGGGAGCTGTTTTTT. It specifies CASSAEMNTGELFF. The J gene is TRBJ2-2, the V gene TRBV2; D ambiguous. Between the trimmed V and J ends, which lost 4 bases and 1 base, there was a span of 7 bases. Germline V lookup: CDR1 SNHLY, CDR2 FYNNEI. The CDR3 is made up of 14 amino acids.

This clone was observed a single time. The genes are TRBV7-8 and TRBJ2-2; 7 nucleotides match TRBD1. Trimming removed 1 base from V and 2 bases from J; junction bases left unmatched: 7. Germline V CDR1 and CDR2: SGHVS, FQNEAQ. The CDR3 sequence is 17 residues long. This CDR3 is CASSLGGIGGNTGELFF. CDR3 nucleotide sequence: TGTGCCAGCAGCTTAGGAGGCATAGGGGGCAACACCGGGGAGCTGTTTTTT.

The chain links TRBV7-3 to TRBJ1-3; tentative D call: TRBD1 (5 bases). Germline V gene sequence: CDR1 SGHTA, CDR2 FQGTGA. The CDR3 extends over 16 amino acids. Trimming stripped 1 base from V and 0 bases from J, with 10 bases between. The CDR3 DNA sequence: TGTGCCAGCAGCTTAAGCGGGGGGAACTCTGGAAACACCATATATTTT. Encoded protein: CASSLSGGNSGNTIYF.

This clone was seen once. V and J are TRBV6-6 and TRBJ2-7; D ambiguous. The length of the CDR3 is 15 residues. V was cut by 0 bases and J by 10 bases, with 19 bases left in between. Germline values: CDR1 MNHNY, CDR2 SVGAGI (reference sequence). The CDR3 is CASSYSDSPAGYQYF. CDR3 DNA: TGTGCCAGCAGTTACTCAGATTCCCCAGCCGGGTATCAGTACTTC.

This clone appeared a few times. V gene TRBV19 combines with J gene TRBJ1-2; TRBD1 agrees at 7 bases. The junction had 5 bases not matched to a gene; V was cut back by 6 bases and J by 7 bases. The CDR3 totals 12 residues. CDR1 and CDR2 from the germline V gene are LNHDA and SQIVND (reference sequence). The CDR3 nucleotides are TGTGCCAGTAGGGAGGGGGCGCGTGGCTACACCTTC. This translates into CASREGARGYTF. Drawing the rest from reference TRBV19 and TRBJ1-2, the complete variable domain is DGGITQSPKYLFRKEGQNVTLSCEQNLNHDAMYWYRQDPGQGLRLIYYSQIVNDFQKGDIAEGYSVSREKKESFPLTVTSAQKNPTAFYLCASREGARGYTFGSGTRLTVV.

This clone was observed a few times. The genes are TRBV10-1 and TRBJ2-2, with 9 bases matching TRBD1. The V and J ends lost 1 base and 4 bases, in that order; junction bases with no gene match: 1. CDR3 size: 15 residues. Germline V gene lookup returns CDR1 WNHNN and CDR2 SYGVQD (reference sequence). The CDR3: CASSELQGATGELFF. DNA for the CDR3: TGCGCCAGCAGTGAGTTACAGGGGGCCACCGGGGAGCTGTTTTTT.

In its sample, this clone was seen a few times. CDR3 DNA: TGTGCCAGAAGCGAACCTAAGAGACTAGCGGGGGTTCTTTACAATGAGCAGTTCTTC. This gives the protein CARSEPKRLAGVLYNEQFF. The V call is TRBV5-3, the J call TRBJ2-1, with 12 bases identical to TRBD2. TRBV5-3 is an ORF; its function is uncertain. V shed 4 bases and J 4 bases; nucleotides not matched to a gene: 15. CDR3 length equals 19 residues.

This chain joins TRBV10-2 and TRBJ2-1, with 8 bases matching TRBD2. Germline assignment: CDR1 WSHSY and CDR2 SAAADI. The CDR3 extends over 16 amino acids. The V segment lost 3 bases and the J segment 7 bases; nucleotides outside the gene matches: 11. CDR3 protein: CASSERGGLFRNEQFF. DNA of the CDR3: TGCGCCAGCAGTGAACGGGGGGGCCTTTTCAGAAATGAGCAGTTCTTC.

J is TRBJ1-2 and V is TRBV19; 7 nucleotides align to TRBD1. The CDR3 covers 14 residues. Germline V lookup: CDR1 LNHDA, CDR2 SQIVND (reference sequence). The junction had 13 bases not matched to a gene; V was cut back by 8 bases and J by 7 bases. The CDR3 DNA reads TGTGCCAGTCGCCCGACAGGGAGAGCGAGTGGCTACACCTTC. It specifies CASRPTGRASGYTF.

This rearrangement joins TRBV27 to TRBJ2-5, with D possibly called TRBD1 or TRBD2 (6 bases each). Per germline, CDR1 MNHEY and CDR2 SMNVEV (reference sequence). The CDR3 loop spans 14 amino acids. Trimming took 2 bases from V and 1 from J, leaving 8 bases between them. CDR3 DNA sequence: TGTGCCAGCAGTTTAGGGGGGCCCCAAGAGACCCAGTACTTC. Amino acids: CASSLGGPQETQYF.

The rearrangement joins TRBV10-3 to TRBJ2-5; perhaps TRBD1 as D (5 bases). Trimming took 3 bases from V and 5 from J, leaving 19 bases between them. The germline CDR1 and CDR2 sequences are ENHRY and SYGVKD. The CDR3 runs 16 residues. The CDR3 DNA reads as TGTGCCATCAGTGACCATTCGACAGAATTGGGGGAGACCCAGTACTTC. Translated: CAISDHSTELGETQYF.

The chain joins TRBV7-9 to TRBJ1-1; 9 positions match TRBD1. Unmatched junction bases numbered 3, after V lost 10 bases and J lost 6 bases. In germline, CDR1 is SEHNR, CDR2 FQNEAQ (reference sequence). The CDR3 is 11 amino acids. CDR3 protein: CATTGGPEAFF. Written as DNA, the CDR3 is TGTGCCACCACAGGGGGCCCTGAAGCTTTCTTT.

V and J are TRBV5-1 and TRBJ2-1; 8 bases align to TRBD2. CDR3 size: 14 residues. J gave up 7 bases and V 3 bases, and 6 bases lay outside the gene matches. Per germline, CDR1 SGHRS and CDR2 YFSETQ. This CDR3 is CASSSAGVGNEQFF. The CDR3 bases are TGCGCCAGCAGCTCAGCGGGGGTCGGGAATGAGCAGTTCTTC. Filled out from reference TRBV5-1 and TRBJ2-1, the complete variable domain reads KAGVTQTPRYLIKTRGQQVTLSCSPISGHRSVSWYQQTPGQGLQFLFEYFSETQRNKGNFPGRFSGRQFSNSRSEMNVSTLELGDSALYLCASSSAGVGNEQFFGPGTRLTVL.

The chain recombines TRBV7-2 with TRBJ2-1; 9 bases are a match to TRBD2. The CDR3 sequence is 19 residues long. Germline trimming cut 0 bases from V and 2 bases from J; bases unmatched to any gene: 11. Germline assignment: CDR1 SGHTA and CDR2 FQGNSA. The CDR3 protein is CASSLAWLASGVTYNEQFF. The CDR3 bases are TGTGCCAGCAGCTTAGCCTGGTTGGCTAGCGGGGTAACCTACAATGAGCAGTTCTTC.